Presented here are 19 T cell receptor beta chains from one specimen sequenced in a study of a mutant IDH1 vaccine in newly diagnosed glioma. Antigens for these TCRs are unknown. Only in-frame clones appear in the TCRdb table, and some are missing; sequencing was by immunoSEQ multiplex PCR. Of tens of thousands of clones in the sample, around 84% were seen once. The time point here: week 35, safety follow-up. With topical imiquimod, each dose of the vaccine consisted of 300 ug of mutant IDH1 20-mer peptide. The material sequenced was PBMCs, taken from a glioma patient whose treatment included an IDH1 peptide vaccine. These receptors came from a woman aged 18 to 35 with glioma.

The rearrangement uses TRBV5-6 and TRBJ1-2; D gene unclear. CDR1 and CDR2 (germline): SGHDT, YYEEEE. The CDR3 spans 17 residues. Trimming left V 7 bases short and J 1 base short, with 23 bases between. In nucleotides, the CDR3 is TGTGCCAGCGGTCTAGGGTTAACCCCGAGCCTTAACTATGGCTACACCTTC. This gives the protein CASGLGLTPSLNYGYTF.

This chain uses TRBV5-5 with TRBJ1-4; TRBD1 matches 9 bases. The CDR3 is 14 residues long. CDR1 is SGHKS and CDR2 is YYEKEE in the germline V gene (reference sequence). V lost 3 bases to trimming and J lost 7 bases; unmatched junction nucleotides: 4. The CDR3 protein is CASSSQGAGEKLFF. For the CDR3, the DNA is TGTGCCAGCAGCTCACAGGGGGCGGGTGAAAAACTGTTTTTT.

The gene calls are TRBV2 and TRBJ2-7; D remains ambiguous. Germline V gene lookup returns CDR1 SNHLY and CDR2 FYNNEI. The CDR3 has 12 amino acids. V dropped 4 bases and J dropped 3 bases, with 7 bases sitting between them. This CDR3 reads CASSVWGYEQYF. CDR3 DNA: TGTGCCAGCAGTGTTTGGGGCTACGAGCAGTACTTC.

The chain employs TRBV25-1 and TRBJ2-5, with D perhaps assigned TRBD1 or TRBD2 (7 bases each). The CDR3 covers 17 residues. The V gene's germline CDR1 is MGHDK and CDR2 SYGVNS. V was clipped by 2 bases and J by 2 bases, with 18 bases between them. The CDR3 loop is CASSEVTGRGEQETQYF. In DNA form, the CDR3 reads TGTGCCAGCAGTGAAGTGACAGGGAGGGGGGAACAAGAGACCCAGTACTTC.

This clone was recorded only once. V gene TRBV5-4 combines with J gene TRBJ2-3; tentative D call: TRBD2 (6 bases). V lost 2 bases, J lost 0 bases, and 13 bases lay in between. This CDR3 has 16 residues. CDR1 and CDR2 (germline): SGHNT, YYREEE (reference sequence). DNA of the CDR3: TGTGCCAGCAGCTTACGGGGAGGCAGGAGCACAGATACGCAGTATTTT. This codes for CASSLRGGRSTDTQYF.

The V and J genes are TRBV7-8 and TRBJ1-1, with unresolved D. V was shortened by 3 bases and J by 0 bases, with 14 bases between the two germline ends. The length of the CDR3 is 16 residues. Germline lookup yields CDR1 SGHVS and CDR2 FQNEAQ. The CDR3 protein is CASSLGHEFMNTEAFF. The CDR3 DNA reads TGTGCCAGCAGCTTGGGCCACGAATTCATGAACACTGAAGCTTTCTTT.

The chain joins TRBV7-9 to TRBJ2-5; D assignment may be TRBD1 or TRBD2 (7 bases each). V was clipped by 3 bases and J by 5 bases, with 19 bases between them. Germline CDR1 is SEHNR and CDR2 is FQNEAQ (reference sequence). This CDR3 region has 16 residues. In DNA form, the CDR3 reads TGTGCCAGCAGCTTTGGCGTCCTCAGGGGGGGTGAGACCCAGTACTTC. This encodes CASSFGVLRGGETQYF.

The chain employs TRBV7-6 and TRBJ2-7; D ambiguous. V lost 5 bases and J 6 bases, leaving 11 bases between the germline ends. The CDR3 loop spans 12 amino acids. Germline lookup yields CDR1 SGHVS and CDR2 FNYEAQ. As DNA, the CDR3 is TGTGCCAGCAGCCAGGACCCCCTCGAGCAGTACTTC. Amino acid sequence: CASSQDPLEQYF.

The chain couples TRBV28 to TRBJ2-5; D gene unclear. This CDR3 contains 13 residues. From germline, CDR1 is MDHEN and CDR2 SYDVKM. The V gene lost 2 bases and the J gene lost 5 bases, with 9 bases spanning the gap. The CDR3 sequence is CASSLVTPETQYF. Written as DNA, the CDR3 is TGTGCCAGCAGTTTAGTTACCCCGGAGACCCAGTACTTC.

This rearrangement joins TRBV6-5 to TRBJ1-1, with D unresolved. This CDR3 is built from 15 residues. The V end lost 4 bases, the J end lost 1 base, and 13 bases lay between the germline ends. Germline assignment: CDR1 MNHEY and CDR2 SVGAGI. CDR3 nucleotide sequence: TGTGCCAGCAGTTTTCGCCCCCAGTCGAACACTGAAGCTTTCTTT. Translation gives CASSFRPQSNTEAFF.

V gene TRBV5-1 combines with J gene TRBJ2-2; D gene unclear. This CDR3 is built from 12 residues. Trimming left V 2 bases short and J 2 bases short, with 1 base between. Germline assignment: CDR1 SGHRS and CDR2 YFSETQ. The CDR3 DNA reads as TGCGCCAGCAGCTTAAACACCGGGGAGCTGTTTTTT. It codes for CASSLNTGELFF. Filled out from reference TRBV5-1 and TRBJ2-2, the complete variable domain reads KAGVTQTPRYLIKTRGQQVTLSCSPISGHRSVSWYQQTPGQGLQFLFEYFSETQRNKGNFPGRFSGRQFSNSRSEMNVSTLELGDSALYLCASSLNTGELFFGEGSRLTVL.

The chain has TRBV2 and TRBJ2-1; the D is unclear. The CDR3 extends over 11 amino acids. Trimming stripped 5 bases from V and 7 bases from J, with 6 bases between. Germline CDR1 SNHLY, CDR2 FYNNEI. The CDR3: CASSRLNEQFF. CDR3 nucleotides: TGTGCCAGCAGTAGACTTAATGAGCAGTTCTTC. The full variable domain, completed using reference TRBV2 and TRBJ2-1, is EPEVTQTPSHQVTQMGQEVILRCVPISNHLYFYWYRQILGQKVEFLVSFYNNEISEKSEIFDDQFSVERPDGSNFTLKIRSTKLEDSAMYFCASSRLNEQFFGPGTRLTVL.

This clone has only one observation. V is TRBV4-3 and J is TRBJ2-7, with 11 bases lining up with TRBD2. The ends lost 4 bases at V and 2 bases at J; junction bases unmatched: 4. The CDR3 runs to 15 residues. Germline CDR1 and CDR2: LGHNA and YSLEER. This CDR3 is CASSPGTSGTYEQYF. CDR3 nucleotides: TGCGCCAGCAGCCCCGGGACTAGCGGAACCTACGAGCAGTACTTC.

This clone was seen a handful of times. The chain combines TRBV6-5 with TRBJ1-1; D perhaps matches TRBD1 (6 bases). Germline CDR1 and CDR2: MNHEY and SVGAGI. CDR3 length: 15 amino acids. The V gene lost 6 bases and the J gene lost 1 base, with 15 bases spanning the gap. The CDR3 nucleotides read TGTGCCAGCAGCAACATACAGGGAGAGAACACTGAAGCTTTCTTT. Translation: CASSNIQGENTEAFF.

J is TRBJ2-7 and V is TRBV30, with D unclear. The CDR3 consists of 15 residues. Germline CDR1 is GTSNPN and CDR2 is SVGIG (reference sequence). V gave up 0 bases and J gave up 4 bases, with 16 bases separating them. The CDR3 reads CAWSVRSSSFYEQYF. The DNA for the CDR3 is TGTGCCTGGAGTGTTAGGAGCTCCTCATTTTACGAGCAGTACTTC.

This sequence joins TRBV27 and TRBJ2-2; 8 bases are a match to TRBD2. Germline CDR1 is MNHEY and CDR2 is SMNVEV (reference sequence). With 5 bases clipped from V and 5 bases from J, the junction kept 16 bases outside the gene matches. This CDR3 comprises 18 residues. The chain's CDR3 is CASSELGGGSGTTGELFF. In nucleotides, the CDR3 is TGTGCCAGCAGTGAACTCGGGGGGGGTAGCGGGACGACCGGGGAGCTGTTTTTT.

In this sample, this clone turned up a few times. The chain uses TRBV15 and TRBJ2-2; 9 bases match TRBD1. V shed 0 bases, J shed 6 bases, and the junction held 2 bases outside the gene matches. This CDR3 has 15 residues. Germline loops: CDR1 LNHNV, CDR2 YYDKDF (reference sequence). CDR3 nucleotides: TGTGCCACCAGCAGAGATACAGGGGGCTCCGGGGAGCTGTTTTTT. Translated, it gives CATSRDTGGSGELFF.

J is TRBJ1-1 and V is TRBV28, with TRBD1 as a possible D gene (5 bases). The CDR3 sequence is 13 residues long. Germline CDR1 MDHEN, CDR2 SYDVKM. With 7 bases removed from V and 2 bases from J, the gap between germline ends came to 11 bases. The CDR3 is CASKKTDNTEAFF. The CDR3 DNA is TGTGCCAGCAAAAAGACAGACAACACTGAAGCTTTCTTT.

The rearrangement joins TRBV15 to TRBJ1-5; possible D gene TRBD1, 6 bases. This CDR3 has 14 residues. The germline V gene encodes CDR1 LNHNV and CDR2 YYDKDF (reference sequence). Trimming removed 7 bases from V and 2 bases from J, with 12 bases in between. The CDR3 here is CATTAYRGNQPQHF. Here the CDR3 DNA reads TGTGCCACCACGGCATACAGGGGCAATCAGCCCCAGCATTTT.